This T cell receptor (beta chain) was recorded in a study of T cell responses to AZD1222 COVID-19 vaccine (dated by TCRdb to the early 2020s). Some background on the complete study: AZD1222 recipients given second doses at about 4 weeks or at about 12 weeks were pooled, since spike-specific TCR depth and breadth were not found to differ between the two schedules. A total of over 230 trial participants underwent TCR sequencing, of whom some 210 received two doses of AZD1222 and roughly 25 received two doses of the MenACWY control vaccine. Enrollment into the trials was organized by age into subgroups of 18-55, 56-69 and 70-plus years, and those subgroups contained approximately 150, 30 and 60 TCR-sequenced participants, respectively.

The CDR3 regions of human TCRbeta chains were subjected to immunosequencing. Processing in the source paper ran as follows. Repertoire TCRs were checked for matches against a reference library of SARS-CoV-2-specific TCRs that had been generated using the MIRA antigen-specificity platform. Breadth meant the fraction of unique TCRs that were SARS-CoV-2-associated, whereas depth meant the fraction of total T cells that were SARS-CoV-2-associated. Using the MIRA data, each spike-specific TCR was assigned both to the spike region to which the TCR was reactive and to a CD4 or CD8 class. Log10-transformed breadth and depth values were compared by one-way ANOVA with Sidak's multiple comparisons tests. TCRdb mirrors the immuneACCESS table, restricted to in-frame sequences. Some clones are absent from its copies; in checked studies, under half trace to an unresolved V gene, and the reason for the others is unknown. That table supplies the V and J calls and clone size; D and trimming were determined from the DNA. Across this sample there are 150,000 or so clones, with roughly 90% seen only once. Of the sample, about 5.5% is held by the ten largest clones.

General findings and caveats noted by the study authors: Reportedly, close to half of the unique spike-specific TCRs recognized epitopes lying outside the regions that are mutated in the B.1.351 and B.1.1.7 variants. The 56-69-year group was small, and its depth increase did not reach significance, likely because of low power. Participants were mostly white British and included more females than males, and it was suggested by the authors that clonal diversity may have been underestimated. Conclusions about previously exposed vaccinees are limited because only five to seven AZD1222 recipients were SARS-CoV-2 seropositive at baseline. Spike-specific TCR breadth and depth rose significantly after two AZD1222 doses compared with day 0 and with MenACWY recipients. Vaccine-associated CD4 TCRs spanned the whole spike protein, with dominant responses in regions 160-218 and 743-854. No day 14 peak-response samples were available, so repertoires were characterized only after the peak T cell response.

The time point label on this specimen signifies: baseline before first vaccination. Vaccinee samples came from UK trials COV001 and COV002, including a single-blind randomized controlled phase 2/3 trial of AZD1222 (ChAdOx1 nCoV-19) in healthy adults. Trial participant PBMC samples were collected at day 0 and day 28 after the second dose for TCRbeta chain sequencing. For this clone: There is no known antigen for this receptor. The record has no base qualities; no much larger clone is one base away. Other DNA sequences within the sample encode an identical CDR3.

Sequenced here: peripheral blood, sampled on day 0 of AZD1222 vaccination. This TCR derives from an adult in good health.

The DNA is TGTGCCAGCAGTGAAGGCCCGGGGAGCTCCTACGAGCAGTACTTC. Its protein is CASSEGPGSSYEQYF. The chain is assembled from TRBV6-1 and TRBJ2-7; the D gene is perhaps TRBD2, from 5 matching bases. Deletion took 1 base off V and 0 bases off J, with a span of 10 bases between the germline ends. From its cysteine to its phenylalanine, the CDR3 spans 15 amino acids. CDR3 DNA only is kept here, 45 bases in frame from base 1. Looking up the germline V gene yields CDR1 MNHNS and CDR2 SASEGT.